This T cell receptor beta chain stems from a study of T cell responses to AZD1222 COVID-19 vaccine (dated by TCRdb to about 2021). As for the study more broadly: A total of over 230 trial participants underwent TCR sequencing, of whom some 200 had received two doses of AZD1222 and approximately 26 had received two doses of the MenACWY control vaccine. Trial participants were enrolled by age into subgroups of 18-55, 56-69 and 70-plus years, and approximately 150, 30 and 60 TCR-sequenced participants, respectively, were included in these subgroups. Overall study outcomes, separate from this receptor: After two AZD1222 doses, both the breadth and the depth of spike-specific TCRs were significantly higher than at day 0 and than in MenACWY recipients. The 56-69-year group was small, and its depth increase did not reach significance, likely because of low power. Reportedly, close to half of the unique spike-specific TCRs recognized epitopes lying outside the regions that are mutated in the B.1.351 and B.1.1.7 variants. Vaccine-associated CD4 TCRs spanned the whole spike protein, with dominant responses in regions 160-218 and 743-854. Because no samples from the day 14 peak response were available, repertoires could be characterized only after the peak T cell response. Participants were mostly white British, with more females than males. The authors suggested clonal diversity may have been underestimated. Conclusions about previously exposed vaccinees were limited because only a handful of AZD1222 recipients were SARS-CoV-2 seropositive at baseline.

The CDR3 regions of human TCRbeta chains were analyzed by immunosequencing. From the authors' description of their analysis: Repertoire TCRs were checked for matches against a reference library of SARS-CoV-2-specific TCRs that had been generated using the MIRA antigen-specificity platform. Breadth was defined as the fraction of unique TCRs that were SARS-CoV-2-associated. Depth was defined as the fraction of total T cells that were SARS-CoV-2-associated. Using the MIRA data, each spike-specific TCR was assigned both to the spike region to which the TCR was reactive and to a CD4 or CD8 class. Log10-transformed breadth and depth values were compared by one-way ANOVA with Sidak's multiple comparisons tests. Entries here come from immuneACCESS through TCRdb and include only in-frame sequences with V and J called. Some clones fail to appear in such tables; in the studies checked, an unresolved V gene covers under half of the shortfall, and the cause of the remainder is unknown. For V, J and clone size, that table is used; D and trimming come from the DNA. A total of approximately 50,000 clones appear in this sample, approximately 86% of them only once. Of the sample, less than 9% is held by the ten largest clones.

V trim: 8 bases; J trim: 4 bases; unmatched bases: 1. The CDR3 holds 13 amino acids from the cysteine to the phenylalanine. CDR3 DNA only is kept here, 39 bases in frame from base 1. The sample's time point label, in plain terms: about 28 days (+/-7) after the second vaccine dose. Because spike-specific TCR depth and breadth did not differ between the two schedules, AZD1222 recipients who got a second dose at roughly 4 weeks were pooled with those who got a second dose at roughly 12 weeks. Vaccinee samples came from UK trials COV001 and COV002, including a single-blind randomized controlled phase 2/3 trial of AZD1222 (ChAdOx1 nCoV-19) in healthy adults. For TCRbeta chain sequencing, PBMC samples were collected from trial participants at day 0 and at day 28 after the second dose. Details on this clone: The antigen it recognizes is unknown. Base qualities are not provided; no much larger clone lies one nucleotide away.

The input for sequencing was peripheral blood, taken 28 days after the second AZD1222 dose. The V and J segments used are TRBV12-3 or TRBV12-4 and TRBJ2-5, with 13 bases matching TRBD2. The receptor's source is an adult who received the AZD1222 COVID-19 vaccine. This receptor has the CDR3 CASRTSGGETQYF. The sequenced DNA is TGTGCCAGCCGGACTAGCGGGGGAGAGACCCAGTACTTC.